The sequence of this TCR beta chain was determined in a study of cytomegalovirus exposure and HLA in healthy donors. Study-level results: A few V segments could not be told apart, such as TRBV6-2 and TRBV6-3, and were left out.

The CDR3 has 12 residues. V shed 5 bases, J shed 11 bases, and the junction held 6 bases outside the gene matches. Per the germline V gene, CDR1 is MNHEY and CDR2 is SMNVEV (reference sequence). This clone appeared once. Antigen unknown. Primers: 60 Vbeta forward and 13 Jbeta reverse. TCRdb's copy holds only in-frame clones and misses some; the assay was immunoSEQ multiplex PCR. Among about 160,000 clones, around 80% were seen once, and the ten largest hold nearly 6.5%. Sequenced material: PBMCs. The gene calls are TRBV27 and TRBJ2-3; 8 nucleotides match TRBD2. This clonotype was sampled from a man in his forties or fifties in good health and CMV-seropositive. CDR3 DNA: TGTGCCAGCAGTCCCCAGGGACTAGAGCAGTATTTT. Amino acid sequence: CASSPQGLEQYF.